This T cell receptor (beta chain) was sequenced during a study of cytomegalovirus exposure and HLA in healthy donors. Overall study findings and caveats: Analysis performed later found more than 15,000 TCR beta sequences associated with HLA alleles at 0.05 false discovery rate. Because they were indistinguishable, some V segments, including TRBV6-2 and TRBV6-3, were excluded.

The PCR used 60 Vbeta and 13 Jbeta primers. Sequencing used immunoSEQ multiplex PCR; TCRdb keeps in-frame clones, though not all of them. The repertoire holds around 190,000 clones, over 70% seen once, with 1.5% to 2% in the top ten. In this sample, this clone turned up once. What it recognizes is unknown. The sample contains more than one DNA sequence encoding this CDR3. CDR3 length: 15 residues. The junction had 3 bases not matched to a gene; V was cut back by 0 bases and J by 7 bases. CDR1 is SEHNR and CDR2 is FQNEAQ in the germline V gene (reference sequence). V is TRBV7-9 and J is TRBJ2-1, with 10 nucleotides matching TRBD2. The receptor comes from a man in his forties in good health and CMV-seropositive. What was sequenced was PBMCs. CDR3 in DNA: TGTGCCAGCAGCTTAGCGCTAGCGGGAGTGAATGAGCAGTTCTTC. It specifies CASSLALAGVNEQFF.